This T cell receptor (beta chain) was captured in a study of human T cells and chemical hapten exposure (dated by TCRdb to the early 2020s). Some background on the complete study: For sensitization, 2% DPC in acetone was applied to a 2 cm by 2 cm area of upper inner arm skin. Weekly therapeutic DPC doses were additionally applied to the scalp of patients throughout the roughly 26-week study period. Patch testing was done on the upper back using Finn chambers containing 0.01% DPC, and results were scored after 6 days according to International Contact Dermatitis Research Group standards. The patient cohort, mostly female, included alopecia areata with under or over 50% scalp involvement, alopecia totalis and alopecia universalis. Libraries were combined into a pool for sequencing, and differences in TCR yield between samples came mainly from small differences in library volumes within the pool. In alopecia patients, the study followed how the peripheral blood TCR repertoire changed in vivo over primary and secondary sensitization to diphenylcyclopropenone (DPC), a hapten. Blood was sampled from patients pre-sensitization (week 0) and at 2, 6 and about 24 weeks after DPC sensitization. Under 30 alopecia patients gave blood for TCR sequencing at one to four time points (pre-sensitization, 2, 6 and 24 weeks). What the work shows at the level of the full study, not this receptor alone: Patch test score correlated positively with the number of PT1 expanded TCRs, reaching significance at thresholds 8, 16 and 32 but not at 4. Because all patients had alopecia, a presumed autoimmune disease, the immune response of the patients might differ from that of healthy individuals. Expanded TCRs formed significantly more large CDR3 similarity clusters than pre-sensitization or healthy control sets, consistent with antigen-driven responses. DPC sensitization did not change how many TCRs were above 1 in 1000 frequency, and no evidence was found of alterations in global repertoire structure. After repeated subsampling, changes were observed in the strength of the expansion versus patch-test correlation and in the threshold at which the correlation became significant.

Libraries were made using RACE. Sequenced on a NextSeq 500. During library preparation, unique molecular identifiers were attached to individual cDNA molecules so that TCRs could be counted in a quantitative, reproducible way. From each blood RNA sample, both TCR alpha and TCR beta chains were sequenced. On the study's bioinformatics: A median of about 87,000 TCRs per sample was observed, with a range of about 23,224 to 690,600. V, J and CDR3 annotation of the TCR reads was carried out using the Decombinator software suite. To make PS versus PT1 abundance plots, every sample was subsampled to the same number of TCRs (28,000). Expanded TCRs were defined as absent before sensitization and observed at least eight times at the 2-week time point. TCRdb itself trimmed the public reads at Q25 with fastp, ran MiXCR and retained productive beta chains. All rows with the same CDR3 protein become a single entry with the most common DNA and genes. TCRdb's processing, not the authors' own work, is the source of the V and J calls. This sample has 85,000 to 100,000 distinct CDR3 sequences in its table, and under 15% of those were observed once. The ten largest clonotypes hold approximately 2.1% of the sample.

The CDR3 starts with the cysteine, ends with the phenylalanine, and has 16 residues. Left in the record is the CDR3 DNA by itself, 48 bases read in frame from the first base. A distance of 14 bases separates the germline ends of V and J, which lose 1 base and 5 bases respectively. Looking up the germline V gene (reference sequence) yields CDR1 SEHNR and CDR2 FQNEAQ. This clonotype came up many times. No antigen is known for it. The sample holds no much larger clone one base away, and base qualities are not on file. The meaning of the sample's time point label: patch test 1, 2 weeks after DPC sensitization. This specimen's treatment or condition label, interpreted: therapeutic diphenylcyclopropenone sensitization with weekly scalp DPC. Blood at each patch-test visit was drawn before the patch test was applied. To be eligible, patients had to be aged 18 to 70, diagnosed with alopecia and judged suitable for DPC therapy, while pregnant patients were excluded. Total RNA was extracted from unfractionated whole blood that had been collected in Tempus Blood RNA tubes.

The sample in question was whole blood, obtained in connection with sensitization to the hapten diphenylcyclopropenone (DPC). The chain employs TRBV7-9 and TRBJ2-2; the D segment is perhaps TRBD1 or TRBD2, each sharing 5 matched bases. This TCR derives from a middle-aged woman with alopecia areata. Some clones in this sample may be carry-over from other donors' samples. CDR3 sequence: CASSLEPQGATGELFF. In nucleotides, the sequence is TGTGCCAGCAGCTTAGAACCCCAGGGAGCGACCGGGGAGCTGTTTTTT.